One sample yielded the 9 T cell receptor beta chains listed below, sequenced in a study of T-cell memory formation after mild COVID-19 listed by TCRdb under 2021. Library prep was done by 5' RACE. TCRdb names Illumina NovaSeq 6000 as the instrument used. Starting from the raw public reads, TCRdb applied fastp trimming at Q25, assembled clones with MiXCR and retained in-frame beta chains. A single entry per CDR3 protein holds the most common genes and DNA from its merged rows. The sample data list 240,000 or so distinct CDR3 sequences, and 8% to 9.5% of these were observed just once. The ten top clones hold around a fifth of the sample. The sample was PBMCs or a T cell subset sorted from them (not recorded which). These receptors originate from a man younger than 30 who had mild COVID-19 (a few samples of this study predate the infection). The sample titles of this study are shuffled in the database, so cell type and time point are left out; the donor was told from shared clones.

The chain couples TRBV3-1 to TRBJ2-6; D is unclear. This CDR3 region has 15 residues. Germline assignment: CDR1 LGHDT and CDR2 YNNKEL (reference sequence). Trimming stripped 1 base from V and 8 bases from J, with 12 bases between. The CDR3 coding sequence is TGTGCCAGCAGCCAAGTGTGGGAACAAACCAACGTCCTGACTTTC. It is translated as CASSQVWEQTNVLTF.

At least ten counts were recorded for this clonotype. The V and J genes are TRBV5-5 and TRBJ2-4; D is unresolved. Germline V gene lookup returns CDR1 SGHKS and CDR2 YYEKEE (reference sequence). The CDR3 loop spans 13 amino acids. Trimming took 9 bases from V and 0 from J, leaving 10 bases between them. The CDR3 coding sequence is TGTGCCACCAGAGGCGTAGCCAAAAACATTCAGTACTTC. Its translation: CATRGVAKNIQYF. Full variable domain (remainder filled in from reference TRBV5-5 and TRBJ2-4): DAGVTQSPTHLIKTRGQQVTLRCSPISGHKSVSWYQQVLGQGPQFIFQYYEKEERGRGNFPDRFSARQFPNYSSELNVNALLLGDSALYLCATRGVAKNIQYFGAGTRLSVL.

This clonotype has only a few counts. The genes are TRBV12-3 or TRBV12-4 and TRBJ2-7; 8 bases map to TRBD1. This CDR3 has 14 residues. The ends lost 5 bases at V and 0 bases at J; junction bases unmatched: 3. The chain's CDR3 is CASSNRGSSYEQYF. DNA of the CDR3: TGTGCCAGCAGTAACAGGGGGAGCTCCTACGAGCAGTACTTC.

In this sample, this clonotype turned up many times. The rearrangement joins TRBV5-1 to TRBJ2-7; D is possibly TRBD1 (6 bases). The V and J ends lost 3 bases and 5 bases respectively, with 9 bases between them. The CDR3 length is 12 residues. Per the germline V gene, CDR1 is SGHRS and CDR2 is YFSETQ. The CDR3 sequence is CASSYPGDEQYF. The CDR3 DNA sequence: TGCGCCAGCAGCTATCCAGGGGACGAGCAGTACTTC.

This clonotype has ten or more counts. This chain connects TRBV18 to TRBJ2-5, with D uncertain. Germline V gene lookup returns CDR1 KGHSH and CDR2 LQKENI. Trimming cost V 0 bases and J 5 bases, with 13 bases left between them. CDR3 length equals 15 residues. The CDR3 coding sequence is TGTGCCAGCTCACCACCCGATACCGGTGGGGAGACCCAGTACTTC. Translation: CASSPPDTGGETQYF. The entire variable domain, with the rest obtained from reference TRBV18 and TRBJ2-5, is as follows: NAGVMQNPRHLVRRRGQEARLRCSPMKGHSHVYWYRQLPEEGLKFMVYLQKENIIDESGMPKERFSAEFPKEGPSILRIQQVVRGDSAAYFCASSPPDTGGETQYFGPGTRLLVL.

This clonotype showed up just a few times. The rearrangement joins TRBV5-1 to TRBJ1-3; D gene unclear. CDR3 length: 13 residues. The V gene lost 4 bases and the J gene lost 2 bases, with 7 bases spanning the gap. From germline, CDR1 is SGHRS and CDR2 YFSETQ. The CDR3 DNA is TGCGCCAGCAGCAAAGAGCCTGGAAACACCATATATTTT. Translated, it gives CASSKEPGNTIYF.

This clonotype was counted between two and nine times. The chain is built from TRBV7-6 and TRBJ2-6; TRBD1 matches 8 bases. The CDR3 runs to 16 residues. In germline, CDR1 is SGHVS, CDR2 FNYEAQ. Trimming at V came to 5 bases and at J to 0 bases, leaving 3 bases not matched to a gene. In DNA, the CDR3 is TGTGCCAGCAGCCGGGACAGGCCCTCTGGGGCCAACGTCCTGACTTTC. It is translated as CASSRDRPSGANVLTF.

This clonotype turned up a few times. The rearrangement joins TRBV4-3 to TRBJ1-3; tentatively, D is TRBD1 (6 bases). This CDR3 has 17 amino acids. The V end was cut by 0 bases, the J end by 1 base, with 13 bases between. CDR1 is LGHNA, CDR2 YSLEER, per germline. The CDR3 here is CASSQEQDGQSGNTIYF. CDR3 in DNA: TGCGCCAGCAGCCAAGAACAGGACGGACAGTCTGGAAACACCATATATTTT.

The V call is TRBV29-1, the J call TRBJ2-5; D is uncertain. The germline V and J ends were trimmed by 4 bases and 4 bases, with 13 bases remaining between them. CDR3 length: 13 residues. Per the germline V gene, CDR1 is SQVTM and CDR2 is ANQGSEA. The CDR3 DNA follows: TGCAGCGTTGGTAGTAGGGCTGGAGAGACCCAGTACTTC. It codes for CSVGSRAGETQYF.